This T cell receptor (beta chain) was identified during a study of cytomegalovirus exposure and HLA in healthy donors. Study results and caveats: Under in vitro conditions, three CMV-associated chains were confirmed as specific for CMV antigens.

The V end was cut by 0 bases, the J end by 5 bases, with 5 bases between. Germline values: CDR1 SGHRS, CDR2 YFSETQ. The length of the CDR3 is 12 residues. Likely unrecorded immune exposures existed in these nominally healthy donors. The primer mix had 60 Vbeta and 13 Jbeta primers. Assay used: immunoSEQ multiplex PCR; TCRdb lists only in-frame clones, some missing. Altogether tens of thousands of clones are present, approximately 71% being singletons, with the ten largest covering 5.5% to 8.5%. Concerning this clone: What it recognizes is unknown.

J is TRBJ2-5 and V is TRBV5-1; no firm D call. The receptor was isolated from a woman between 40 and 55 years old in good health and CMV-seronegative. Source material: PBMCs. CDR3 loop: CASSLAMETQYF. DNA for the CDR3: TGCGCCAGCAGCTTGGCCATGGAGACCCAGTACTTC.